This passage covers 12 T cell receptor beta chains from one sample sequenced in a study of T cell repertoires in cytomegalovirus infection (dated by TCRdb to the late 2010s). TCRdb shows the sequencer as Illumina HiSeq 1500. TCRdb trimmed public reads at Q25 via fastp, called clones via MiXCR and kept in-frame beta chains. Under each unique CDR3 protein, matching rows form one entry showing the most common genes and DNA. In this sample the table shows 200,000 or so distinct CDR3 sequences, approximately 20% of which occur a single time. Approximately 2.9% of the sample is in the top ten clones. Sequenced sample: PBMCs. These receptors were obtained from a human donor in good health (CMV status not recorded). Some clones in this sample may be carry-over from other donors' samples.

The chain carries TRBV15 and TRBJ2-1; no clear D gene. Germline V gives CDR1 LNHNV, CDR2 YYDKDF (reference sequence). The germline V and J ends were trimmed by 5 bases and 7 bases, with 12 bases remaining between them. This CDR3 contains 13 residues. CDR3 bases: TGTGCCACCAGCCCAGTTGTGGAAAATGAGCAGTTCTTC. Translation: CATSPVVENEQFF.

The table lists this clonotype with many counts. The chain carries TRBV6-1 and TRBJ1-1, with no clear D. Germline CDR1 reads MNHNS; CDR2 reads SASEGT. This CDR3 region has 16 residues. The ends were cut back, 0 bases at V and 0 bases at J, with 11 bases in the middle. CDR3 sequence: CASSEAVGFMNTEAFF. In nucleotides, the CDR3 is TGTGCCAGCAGTGAAGCAGTCGGCTTCATGAACACTGAAGCTTTCTTT.

This chain uses TRBV28 with TRBJ1-5; D is ambiguous. V was clipped by 5 bases and J by 2 bases, with 13 bases between them. Germline V lookup: CDR1 MDHEN, CDR2 SYDVKM. This CDR3 is 15 amino acids long. The CDR3 DNA reads as TGTGCCAGCAGTCTCATCTCCGGCCGCAATCAGCCCCAGCATTTT. Amino acid sequence: CASSLISGRNQPQHF.

About this clonotype: A much larger clonotype is one base distant, so this may be a read error. The chain uses TRBV7-2 and TRBJ1-2; possible D gene TRBD1, 5 bases. CDR1 and CDR2 (germline): SGHTA, FQGNSA. V dropped 5 bases and J dropped 4 bases, with 20 bases sitting between them. The CDR3 runs to 16 residues. The CDR3 DNA is TGTGCCAGCAGCAGGAGAGGGGACTGCCTCTTCTATGGCTACACCTTC. It translates to CASSRRGDCLFYGYTF.

This clonotype has ten or more counts. The chain has TRBV12-3 or TRBV12-4 and TRBJ2-1; weak D call: TRBD2 (5 bases). This CDR3 has 17 residues. V was shortened by 1 base and J by 0 bases, with 13 bases between the two germline ends. The CDR3 nucleotides are TGTGCCAGCAGTTTAGGTAGGAGGTCGAGCTCCTACAATGAGCAGTTCTTC. Its protein is CASSLGRRSSSYNEQFF.

The V call is TRBV7-8, the J call TRBJ2-3, with TRBD1 matching 7 bases. The germline CDR1 and CDR2 sequences are SGHVS and FQNEAQ. V shed 2 bases and J 4 bases; nucleotides not matched to a gene: 9. CDR3 length equals 16 residues. The CDR3 bases are TGTGCCAGCAGCTTACGACAGGGCTTCGGATCAGATACGCAGTATTTT. Its translation is CASSLRQGFGSDTQYF.

The genes are TRBV28 and TRBJ2-5, with D possibly TRBD1 on 6 matching bases. The germline V gene has CDR1 MDHEN and CDR2 SYDVKM. The germline V and J ends were trimmed by 5 bases and 5 bases, with 18 bases remaining between them. The CDR3 spans 15 residues. CDR3 region: CASSPPRSGVETQYF. The CDR3 nucleotides are TGTGCCAGCAGTCCCCCGAGGTCAGGGGTGGAGACCCAGTACTTC.

To note about this clonotype: One base away lies a much larger clone, so this may be a sequencing read error. The chain carries TRBV7-2 and TRBJ2-5; TRBD2 matches at 12 bases. Germline lookup yields CDR1 SGHTA and CDR2 FQGNSA. This CDR3 is built from 20 residues. The DNA for the CDR3 is TGTGCCAGAAGCTTGGGGGGATTGGGTAGACTAGCGGGAGTCGCGGAGACCCAGTACTTC. Protein product: CARSLGGLGRLAGVAETQYF. The full variable domain, in which reference TRBV7-2 and TRBJ2-5 provide the parts outside the CDR3, is GAGVSQSPSNKVTEKGKDVELRCDPISGHTALYWYRQSLGQGLEFLIYFQGNSAPDKSGLPSDRFSAERTGGSVSTLTIQRTQQEDSAVYLCARSLGGLGRLAGVAETQYFGPGTRLLVL.

The chain joins TRBV7-3 to TRBJ2-7; D gene ambiguous. Germline CDR1 SGHTA, CDR2 FQGTGA. Deletions cut 2 bases from V and 6 bases from J, with 11 bases between. There are 13 residues in the CDR3. The CDR3 bases are TGTGCCAGCAGCTTATTTGACATCGGCGAGCAGTACTTC. Translating it yields CASSLFDIGEQYF.

The rearrangement uses TRBV6-2 or TRBV6-3 and TRBJ2-3; 8 bases fit TRBD2. The CDR3 is 14 residues long. From germline, CDR1 is MNHEY and CDR2 SVGEGT. J gave up 6 bases and V 9 bases, and 11 bases lay outside the gene matches. The CDR3 DNA reads as TGTGCCAGTGGAACGCGGGAGGAGGCGGATACGCAGTATTTT. Amino acids: CASGTREEADTQYF.

The rearrangement uses TRBV6-2 or TRBV6-3 and TRBJ2-7; D ambiguous. The germline gives CDR1 MNHEY, CDR2 SVGEGT. This CDR3 contains 14 residues. Trimming cost V 2 bases and J 7 bases, with 15 bases left between them. The CDR3 DNA sequence: TGTGCCAGCAGTTACGGTTGGGGAACGTGGGAGCAGTACTTC. Translated: CASSYGWGTWEQYF.

About this clonotype: This may arise from a read error, as a much more abundant clone is one base away. The chain recombines TRBV7-2 with TRBJ2-5; tentatively, D is TRBD1 (6 bases). This CDR3 contains 17 residues. Germline V gene sequence: CDR1 SGHTA, CDR2 FQGNSA. CDR3 nucleotides: TGTGCCAACAGCTTAAGGCCTGGGACACCGGAGGTGGAGACCCAGTACTTC. Its protein product is CANSLRPGTPEVETQYF.